This passage covers 6 T cell receptor beta chains from one sample sequenced in a study of cytomegalovirus exposure and HLA in healthy donors. PCR employed 60 Vbeta and 13 Jbeta primers. Method: immunoSEQ multiplex PCR; TCRdb's copy keeps in-frame clones and lacks some. This table holds roughly 200,000 clones, roughly 70% found once. The specimen sequenced was PBMCs. The receptors stem from a woman aged 25 to 45 in good health and CMV-seronegative.

This clone was counted a few times. The J gene is TRBJ2-7, the V gene TRBV19; 9 bases line up with TRBD1. Looked up from germline, CDR1 is LNHDA and CDR2 is SQIVND (reference sequence). The J segment lost 0 bases and the V segment lost 5 bases, leaving 5 bases of the junction unmatched. The CDR3 totals 15 residues. This CDR3 is CASSAGQGVSYEQYF. CDR3 DNA: TGTGCCAGTAGTGCGGGACAGGGAGTCTCCTACGAGCAGTACTTC.

The chain links TRBV6-5 to TRBJ1-5; D is unclear. The germline V gene encodes CDR1 MNHEY and CDR2 SVGAGI. V shed 4 bases and J shed 3 bases, with 10 bases lying between them. CDR3 length: 14 amino acids. The CDR3 region has the DNA TGTGCCAGCAGTTCGGGTGGAATCAATCAGCCCCAGCATTTT. It translates to CASSSGGINQPQHF.

The chain links TRBV10-2 to TRBJ1-2; D unclear. The V gene's germline CDR1 is WSHSY and CDR2 SAAADI. Trimming pared 6 bases from V and 4 bases from J, leaving 12 bases between. The CDR3 length is 13 residues. The CDR3 sequence is CASSYSTSYGYTF. CDR3 DNA: TGCGCCAGCAGCTACAGTACTTCCTATGGCTACACCTTC.

The rearrangement uses TRBV5-6 and TRBJ1-5, with TRBD1 identical over 8 bases. The germline V gene encodes CDR1 SGHDT and CDR2 YYEEEE. Unmatched junction bases numbered 6, after V lost 4 bases and J lost 6 bases. The CDR3 is 14 residues long. CDR3 DNA sequence: TGTGCCAGCAGCCAGGGGGCGGACGGTCAGCCCCAGCATTTT. Residues: CASSQGADGQPQHF. Full variable domain (remainder filled in from reference TRBV5-6 and TRBJ1-5): DAGVTQSPTHLIKTRGQQVTLRCSPKSGHDTVSWYQQALGQGPQFIFQYYEEEERQRGNFPDRFSGHQFPNYSSELNVNALLLGDSALYLCASSQGADGQPQHFGDGTRLSIL.

The rearrangement links TRBV29-1 to TRBJ2-2, with 7 bases identical to TRBD2. J gave up 4 bases and V 0 bases, and 5 bases lay outside the gene matches. The CDR3 is made up of 15 amino acids. Germline-derived CDR1 and CDR2 are SQVTM and ANQGSEA. CDR3 loop: CSVEDPRGTTGELFF. CDR3 in DNA: TGCAGCGTTGAAGATCCGCGGGGGACCACCGGGGAGCTGTTTTTT.

This chain uses TRBV6-1 with TRBJ2-7; TRBD2 agrees at 9 bases. The length of the CDR3 is 15 residues. Unmatched junction bases numbered 7, after V lost 2 bases and J lost 5 bases. Germline values: CDR1 MNHNS, CDR2 SASEGT. The CDR3 sequence: CASSEWASGNHEQYF. CDR3 sequence (DNA): TGTGCCAGCAGTGAATGGGCTAGCGGGAACCACGAGCAGTACTTC.